This T cell receptor beta chain was recorded in a study of cytomegalovirus exposure and HLA in healthy donors. Study at large: It was reported in a later analysis that the same platform had been used for the 120 or so validation repertoires as for the roughly 650 first-cohort repertoires.

Assay: immunoSEQ multiplex PCR; the TCRdb copy retains only in-frame clones and omits some. The data hold about 130,000 clones, with roughly 87% observed a single time. The sample consisted of PBMCs. The origin of this receptor is a woman aged 18-35 years in good health and CMV-seropositive.

The CDR3 region is CSAQGEGGYTF. The CDR3 bases are TGCAGTGCTCAAGGGGAAGGCGGCTACACCTTC. The chain couples TRBV20-1 to TRBJ1-2; D possibly corresponds to TRBD1 (5 bases). V was clipped by 5 bases and J by 8 bases, with 12 bases between them. The CDR3 extends over 11 amino acids. The germline V gene has CDR1 DFQATT and CDR2 SNEGSKA (reference sequence).